This T cell receptor beta chain originates from a study of Ad26.COV2.S vaccination and SARS-CoV-2 variants. This table comes from immunoSEQ multiplex PCR, and its TCRdb copy is limited to in-frame clones, with some not included. The sample consists of around 240,000 clones, over 75% of them appearing once. Germline V gene sequence: CDR1 KGHDR, CDR2 SFDVKD. J lost 6 bases, V lost 6 bases, and 6 bases had no gene match. The CDR3 sequence is 15 residues long. Treatment given: some 19 received Ad26.COV2.S at low or high dose, single or two shots; 5 received placebo; per-sample allocation not given. Day 63 following the first vaccine or placebo injection was when the samples were taken.

The receptor was isolated from a person between 18 and 59 years old who received the Ad26.COV2.S COVID-19 vaccine or a placebo. The starting material was peripheral blood, obtained in a trial of Ad26.COV2.S vaccine versus placebo. This chain connects TRBV24-1 to TRBJ1-5, with 11 bases lining up with TRBD1. CDR3 in DNA: TGTGCCACCAGTTCAACGGGACAGGGGGGTCAGCCCCAGCATTTT. The encoded protein is CATSSTGQGGQPQHF.